Sequencing of this TCR beta chain was carried out in a study of T cell repertoires in cytomegalovirus infection. Study-wide points: Clonotype analysis showed dominance of the ex vivo response by HLA-C-restricted CMV-specific TCR beta clonotypes.

Using its own MiXCR run on the reads, TCRdb lists one record per CDR3 protein. Among 150,000 or so distinct CDR3 sequences, approximately 17% were seen once, and the ten largest hold approximately 18%. Turning to this clonotype: The antigen remains undetermined.

The germline gives CDR1 MNHEY, CDR2 SVGEGT. V was clipped by 5 bases and J by 5 bases, with 15 bases between them. There are 14 residues in the CDR3. The sequenced sample consisted of CD8+ T cells from PBMCs. This chain connects TRBV6-2 or TRBV6-3 to TRBJ1-1; D perhaps matches TRBD1 (5 bases). This clonotype was sampled from a human donor in good health (CMV status not recorded). Some clones in this sample may be carry-over from other donors' samples. The CDR3 here is CASSDTEGKTEAFF. The DNA of the CDR3 is TGTGCCAGCAGTGACACAGAGGGGAAAACTGAAGCTTTCTTT.